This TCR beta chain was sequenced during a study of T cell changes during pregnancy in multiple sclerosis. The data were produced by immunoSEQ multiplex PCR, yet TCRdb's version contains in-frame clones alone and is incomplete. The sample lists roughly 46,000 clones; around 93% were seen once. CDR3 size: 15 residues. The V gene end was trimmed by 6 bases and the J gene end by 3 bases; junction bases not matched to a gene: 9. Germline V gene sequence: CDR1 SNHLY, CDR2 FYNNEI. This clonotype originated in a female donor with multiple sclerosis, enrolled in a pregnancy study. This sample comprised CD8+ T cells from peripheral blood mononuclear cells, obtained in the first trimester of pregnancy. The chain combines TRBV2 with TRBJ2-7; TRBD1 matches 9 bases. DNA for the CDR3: TGTGCCAGCAGCGATAGGGACAGGGAGGGCTACGAGCAGTACTTC. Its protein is CASSDRDREGYEQYF.